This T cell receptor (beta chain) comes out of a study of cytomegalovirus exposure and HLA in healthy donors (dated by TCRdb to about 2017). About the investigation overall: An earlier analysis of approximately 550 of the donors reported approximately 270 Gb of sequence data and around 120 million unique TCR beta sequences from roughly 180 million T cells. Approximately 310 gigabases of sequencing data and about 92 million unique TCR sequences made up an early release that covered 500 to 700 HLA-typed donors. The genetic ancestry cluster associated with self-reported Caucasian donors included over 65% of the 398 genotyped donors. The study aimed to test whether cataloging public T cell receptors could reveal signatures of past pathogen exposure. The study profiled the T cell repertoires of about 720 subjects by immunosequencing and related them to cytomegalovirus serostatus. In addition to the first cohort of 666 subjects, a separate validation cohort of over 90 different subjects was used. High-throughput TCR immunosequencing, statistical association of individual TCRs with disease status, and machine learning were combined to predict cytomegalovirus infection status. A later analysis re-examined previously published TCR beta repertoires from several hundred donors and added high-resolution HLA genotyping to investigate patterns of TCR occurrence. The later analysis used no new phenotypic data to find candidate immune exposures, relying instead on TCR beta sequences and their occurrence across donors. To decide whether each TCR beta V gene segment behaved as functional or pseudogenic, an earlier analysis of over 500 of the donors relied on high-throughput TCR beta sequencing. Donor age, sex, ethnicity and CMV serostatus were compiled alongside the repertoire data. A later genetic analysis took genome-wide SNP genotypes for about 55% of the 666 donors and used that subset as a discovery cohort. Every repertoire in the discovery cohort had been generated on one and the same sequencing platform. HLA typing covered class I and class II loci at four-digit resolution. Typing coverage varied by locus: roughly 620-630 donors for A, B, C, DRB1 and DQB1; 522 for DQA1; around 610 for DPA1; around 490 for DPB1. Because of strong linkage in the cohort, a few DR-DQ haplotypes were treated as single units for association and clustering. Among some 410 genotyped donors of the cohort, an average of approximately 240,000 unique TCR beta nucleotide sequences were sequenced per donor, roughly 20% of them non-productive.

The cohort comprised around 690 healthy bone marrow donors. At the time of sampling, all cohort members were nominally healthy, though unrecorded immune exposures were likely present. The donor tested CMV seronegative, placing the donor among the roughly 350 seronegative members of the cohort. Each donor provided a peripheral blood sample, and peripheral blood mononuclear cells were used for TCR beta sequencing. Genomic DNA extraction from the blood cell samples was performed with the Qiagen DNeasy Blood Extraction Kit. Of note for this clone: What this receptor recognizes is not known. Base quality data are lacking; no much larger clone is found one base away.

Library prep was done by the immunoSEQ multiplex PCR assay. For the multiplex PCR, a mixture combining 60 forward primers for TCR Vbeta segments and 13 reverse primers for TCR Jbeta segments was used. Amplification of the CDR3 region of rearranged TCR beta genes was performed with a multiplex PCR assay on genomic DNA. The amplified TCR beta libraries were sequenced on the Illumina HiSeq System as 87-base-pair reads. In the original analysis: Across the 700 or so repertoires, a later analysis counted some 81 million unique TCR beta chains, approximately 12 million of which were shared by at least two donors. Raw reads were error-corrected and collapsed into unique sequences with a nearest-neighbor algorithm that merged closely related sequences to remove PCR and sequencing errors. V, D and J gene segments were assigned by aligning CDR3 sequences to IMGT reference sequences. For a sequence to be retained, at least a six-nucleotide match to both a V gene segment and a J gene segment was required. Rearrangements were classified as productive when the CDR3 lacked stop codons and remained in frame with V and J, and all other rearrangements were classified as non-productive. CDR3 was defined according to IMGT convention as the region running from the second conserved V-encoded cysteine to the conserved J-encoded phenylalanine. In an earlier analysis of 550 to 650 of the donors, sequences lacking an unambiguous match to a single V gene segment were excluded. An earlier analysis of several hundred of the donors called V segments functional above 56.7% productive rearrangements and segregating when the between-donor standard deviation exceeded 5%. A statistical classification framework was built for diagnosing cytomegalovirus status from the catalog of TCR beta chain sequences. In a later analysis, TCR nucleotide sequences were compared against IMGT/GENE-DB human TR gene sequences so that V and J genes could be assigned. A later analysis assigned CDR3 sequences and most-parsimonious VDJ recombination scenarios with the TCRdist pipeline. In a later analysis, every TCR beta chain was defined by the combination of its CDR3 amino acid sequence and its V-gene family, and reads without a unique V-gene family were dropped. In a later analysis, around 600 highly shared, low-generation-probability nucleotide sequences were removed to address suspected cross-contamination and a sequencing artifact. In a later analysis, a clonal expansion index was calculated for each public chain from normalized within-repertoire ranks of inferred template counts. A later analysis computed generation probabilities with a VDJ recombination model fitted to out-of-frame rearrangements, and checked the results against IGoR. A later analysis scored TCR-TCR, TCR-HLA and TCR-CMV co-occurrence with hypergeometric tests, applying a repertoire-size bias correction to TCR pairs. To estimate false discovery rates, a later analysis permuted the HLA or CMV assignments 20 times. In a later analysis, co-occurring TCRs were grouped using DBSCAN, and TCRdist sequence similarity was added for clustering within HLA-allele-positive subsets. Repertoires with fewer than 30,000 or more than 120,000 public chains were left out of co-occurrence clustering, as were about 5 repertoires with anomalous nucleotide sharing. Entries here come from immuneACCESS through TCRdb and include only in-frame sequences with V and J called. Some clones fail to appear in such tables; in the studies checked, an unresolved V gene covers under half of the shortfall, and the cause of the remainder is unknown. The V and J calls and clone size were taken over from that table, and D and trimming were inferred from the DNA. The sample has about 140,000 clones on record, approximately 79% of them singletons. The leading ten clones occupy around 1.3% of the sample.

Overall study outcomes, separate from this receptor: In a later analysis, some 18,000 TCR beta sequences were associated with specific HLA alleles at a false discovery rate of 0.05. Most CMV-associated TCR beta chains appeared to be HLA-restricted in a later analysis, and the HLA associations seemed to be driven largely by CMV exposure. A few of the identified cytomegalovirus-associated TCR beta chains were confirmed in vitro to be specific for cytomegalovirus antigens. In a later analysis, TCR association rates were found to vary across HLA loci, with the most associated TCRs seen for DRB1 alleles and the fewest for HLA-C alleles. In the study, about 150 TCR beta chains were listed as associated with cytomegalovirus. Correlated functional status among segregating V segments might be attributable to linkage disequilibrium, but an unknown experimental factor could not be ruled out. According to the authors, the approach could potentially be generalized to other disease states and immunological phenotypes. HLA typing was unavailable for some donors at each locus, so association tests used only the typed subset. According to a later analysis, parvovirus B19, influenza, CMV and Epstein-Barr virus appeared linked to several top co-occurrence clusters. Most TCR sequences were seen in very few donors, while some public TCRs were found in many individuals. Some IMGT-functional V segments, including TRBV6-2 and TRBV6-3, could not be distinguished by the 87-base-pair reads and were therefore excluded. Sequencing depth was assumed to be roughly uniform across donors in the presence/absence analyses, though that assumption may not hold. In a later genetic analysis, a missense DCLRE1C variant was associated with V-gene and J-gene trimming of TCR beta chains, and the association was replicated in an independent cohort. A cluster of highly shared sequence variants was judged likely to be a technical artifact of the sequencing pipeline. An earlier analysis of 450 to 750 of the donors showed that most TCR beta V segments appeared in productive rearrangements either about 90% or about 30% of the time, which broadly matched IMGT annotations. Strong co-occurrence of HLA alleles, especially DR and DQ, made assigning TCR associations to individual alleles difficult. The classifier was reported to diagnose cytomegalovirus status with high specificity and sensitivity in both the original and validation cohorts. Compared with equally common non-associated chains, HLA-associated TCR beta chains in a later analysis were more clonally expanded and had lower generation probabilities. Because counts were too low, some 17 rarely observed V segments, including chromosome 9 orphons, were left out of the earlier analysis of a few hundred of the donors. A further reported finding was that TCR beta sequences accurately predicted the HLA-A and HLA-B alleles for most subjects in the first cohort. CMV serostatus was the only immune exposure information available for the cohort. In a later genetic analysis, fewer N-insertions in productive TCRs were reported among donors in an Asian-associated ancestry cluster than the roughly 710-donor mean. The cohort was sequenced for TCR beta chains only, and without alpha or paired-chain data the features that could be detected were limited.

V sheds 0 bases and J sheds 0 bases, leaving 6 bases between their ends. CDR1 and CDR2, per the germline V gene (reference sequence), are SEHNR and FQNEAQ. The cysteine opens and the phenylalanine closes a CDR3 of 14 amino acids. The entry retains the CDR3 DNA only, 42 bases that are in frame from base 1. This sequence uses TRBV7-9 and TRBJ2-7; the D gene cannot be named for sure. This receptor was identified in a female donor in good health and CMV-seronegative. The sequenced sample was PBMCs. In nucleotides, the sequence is TGTGCCAGCAGCTTAGCCCTGAGCTCCTACGAGCAGTACTTC. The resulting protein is CASSLALSSYEQYF.